This is a list of T cell receptor beta chains from one sample in a study of blood T cells in healthy people across ages. Each CDR3 protein gets one entry after TCRdb re-called the 5' RACE reads with MiXCR. The table shows approximately 780,000 distinct CDR3 sequences, with around a quarter occurring only once. The sample also formed part of further work on T cells of mothers and their children.

Sequencing was done on a sample of blood. All receptors derive from a boy younger than 18 in good health. CDR3s include the opening cysteine and the closing phenylalanine or tryptophan. A D gene is named only where the DNA matches it firmly. Clone size appears in some rows only: once, few, many, or a class for an expanded clone.

D gene	V gene	J gene	clone size	CDR3 DNA	CDR3 protein
-	TRBV27	TRBJ2-5	-	TGTGCCAGCAGTGTCGCGGGGGCCCCGGGACGCACCCAGTACTTC	CASSVAGAPGRTQYF
-	TRBV5-1	TRBJ2-7	-	TGCGCCAGCACCACCGGTGGGGAGGTGTACTTC	CASTTGGEVYF
TRBD1	TRBV20-1	TRBJ2-5	-	TGCAGTGCTAGAGATCACAGGGGAGAGACCCAGTACTTC	CSARDHRGETQYF
-	TRBV2	TRBJ2-7	-	TGTGCCAGCAGTGGCCCCAGCGGCCCCGGGCTCGAGCAGTACTTC	CASSGPSGPGLEQYF
-	TRBV7-9	TRBJ2-5	-	TGTGCCAGCAGAGAACCGGGACGGCCTCAAGAGACCCAGTACTTC	CASREPGRPQETQYF
TRBD2	TRBV20-1	TRBJ2-7	-	TGCAGTGCTAGCTCCGCGACTAGCGCCCACTACGAGCAGTACTTC	CSASSATSAHYEQYF
TRBD1	TRBV5-1	TRBJ2-7	-	TGCGCCAGCAGCGACGGACAGGGGATCGACGAGCAGTACTTC	CASSDGQGIDEQYF
-	TRBV6-6	TRBJ1-1	few	TGTGCCAGCAGGCAACAGGGTGGGGAAAACACTGAGGCTTTCTTT	CASRQQGGENTEAFF
TRBD2	TRBV7-2	TRBJ2-5	-	TGTGCCAGCAGCCCCGCGGCGGGGGGGCACGAGACCCAGTACTTC	CASSPAAGGHETQYF
-	TRBV12-3/TRBV12-4	TRBJ1-2	few	TGTGCCAGCAGTGAAGATCCCTACTATGGCTACACCTTC	CASSEDPYYGYTF
TRBD2	TRBV25-1	TRBJ2-3	-	TGTGCCAGCAGCATATCGGGGGGTCTAACAGATACGCAGTATTTT	CASSISGGLTDTQYF
TRBD2	TRBV15	TRBJ2-1	-	TGTGCCACCAGCGCAGGACTAGCACGCTCCTACAATGAGCAGTTCTTC	CATSAGLARSYNEQFF
-	TRBV28	TRBJ2-7	many	TGTGCCAGCAGGTCTGACAGGTCCTCCTACGAGCAGTACTTC	CASRSDRSSYEQYF
-	TRBV6-5	TRBJ2-3	-	TGTGCCAGCAGTTACACCCCCGGGACAGATACGCAGTATTTT	CASSYTPGTDTQYF
TRBD2	TRBV25-1	TRBJ2-1	-	TGTGCCAGCAGTGACCCGGGACTAGCGGGGGGACGGTACAATGAGCAGTTCTTC	CASSDPGLAGGRYNEQFF
TRBD1	TRBV3-1	TRBJ2-7	-	TGTGCCAGCAGCTGGGGACAGGGCCCCTACGAGCAGTACTTC	CASSWGQGPYEQYF
-	TRBV10-3	TRBJ2-3	-	TGTGCCATCAGAACCCGGGACGGCACAGATACGCAGTATTTT	CAIRTRDGTDTQYF
-	TRBV12-3/TRBV12-4	TRBJ2-3	-	TGTGCCAGCAGAATACAGGGTATGACAGATACGCAGTATTTT	CASRIQGMTDTQYF